Each of the 20 T cell receptor beta chains below was sequenced from the same sample in a study of cytomegalovirus exposure and HLA in healthy donors (TCRdb year 2017). The method behind the library was the immunoSEQ multiplex PCR assay. For the multiplex PCR, a mixture combining 60 forward primers for TCR Vbeta segments and 13 reverse primers for TCR Jbeta segments was used. The clones in this table, taken by TCRdb from immuneACCESS, are in-frame only. Not every clone is retained; where verified, under half of the shortfall comes from an unresolved V gene, and the cause of the rest is unknown. The table for this sample lists tens of thousands of clones; about 66% of them were counted only once. Roughly 21% of the sample goes to the ten largest clones. Sample: PBMCs. These receptors were obtained from a man aged 35-49 years in good health and CMV-seropositive.

This clone showed up just once. This rearrangement joins TRBV11-2 to TRBJ1-2; TRBD1 aligns across 10 bases. After removal of 5 bases from V and 7 bases from J, the junction contained 7 bases not matched to a gene. Germline CDR1 is SGHAT and CDR2 is FQNNGV. This CDR3 region has 14 residues. The CDR3 DNA sequence: TGTGCCAGCAGCCCGACGACAGGGGGCCTTGGCTACACCTTC. It is translated as CASSPTTGGLGYTF. Variable domain in full (rest from reference TRBV11-2 and TRBJ1-2): EAGVAQSPRYKIIEKRQSVAFWCNPISGHATLYWYQQILGQGPKLLIQFQNNGVVDDSQLPKDRFSAERLKGVDSTLKIQPAKLEDSAVYLCASSPTTGGLGYTFGSGTRLTVV.

The V call is TRBV6-5, the J call TRBJ2-7, with TRBD1 matching 7 bases. Looked up from germline, CDR1 is MNHEY and CDR2 is SVGAGI. Unmatched junction bases numbered 6, after V lost 5 bases and J lost 5 bases. The CDR3 has 13 residues. Here the CDR3 DNA reads TGTGCCAGCAGTAACCCGACAGGGAACGAGCAGTACTTC. It translates to CASSNPTGNEQYF.

This chain connects TRBV5-4 to TRBJ2-7; 9 nucleotides line up with TRBD2. Germline assignment: CDR1 SGHNT and CDR2 YYREEE (reference sequence). The CDR3 contains 16 residues. V gave up 3 bases and J gave up 2 bases; unmatched junction bases: 9. CDR3 bases: TGTGCCAGCAGCTCCGTAGCGGGGGAATACCCCTACGAGCAGTACTTC. Its translation is CASSSVAGEYPYEQYF.

The gene calls are TRBV1 and TRBJ2-3; TRBD2, as called in the table, went unchecked against the DNA. TRBV1 is a pseudogene locus. The CDR3 runs 15 residues. CDR3 nucleotide sequence: TGCACCAGCAGCCAGCCGGGACTAGCCGTCGATACGCAGTATTTT. The encoded protein is CTSSQPGLAVDTQYF.

This clone was seen only once. The V and J genes are TRBV4-3 and TRBJ2-1; a possible D gene is TRBD1 (6 bases). This CDR3 contains 13 residues. V shed 2 bases and J shed 8 bases, with 10 bases lying between them. Per the germline V gene, CDR1 is LGHNA and CDR2 is YSLEER. For the CDR3, the DNA is TGCGCCAGCAGCCAAACACAGGGTTATGAGCAGTTCTTC. Encoded protein: CASSQTQGYEQFF.

The rearrangement links TRBV6-6 to TRBJ2-5; TRBD2 is a possible D gene (6 bases). Looked up from germline, CDR1 is MNHNY and CDR2 is SVGAGI (reference sequence). This CDR3 is built from 16 residues. Trimming cost V 4 bases and J 5 bases, with 20 bases left between them. The CDR3 DNA follows: TGTGCCAGCAGTTTAATTCCGGGAGCCAGCCGGGAGACCCAGTACTTC. It specifies CASSLIPGASRETQYF.

The rearrangement uses TRBV5-1 and TRBJ2-6; 7 bases map to TRBD1. The germline gives CDR1 SGHRS, CDR2 YFSETQ. V shed 4 bases, J shed 2 bases, and the junction held 3 bases outside the gene matches. This CDR3 comprises 15 residues. The CDR3 region has the DNA TGCGCCAGCAGCCCGACAGGGACTGGGGCCAACGTCCTGACTTTC. This translates into CASSPTGTGANVLTF.

This chain joins TRBV16 and TRBJ1-1; D may be TRBD1 (5 bases). CDR1 KGHSY and CDR2 FQNENV come from the germline V gene. V shed 4 bases and J shed 6 bases, with 15 bases lying between them. CDR3 length: 14 amino acids. The CDR3 sequence is CASSPSSGGSEAFF. In DNA, the CDR3 is TGTGCCAGCAGCCCCTCCTCCGGGGGTTCTGAAGCTTTCTTT.

This chain links TRBV4-3 with TRBJ1-2; no firm D call. Trimming pared 0 bases from V and 0 bases from J, leaving 8 bases between. Germline CDR1 LGHNA, CDR2 YSLEER. This CDR3 has 15 residues. CDR3 region: CASSQDVVTNYGYTF. In nucleotides, the CDR3 is TGCGCCAGCAGCCAAGATGTAGTTACTAACTATGGCTACACCTTC.

V gene TRBV23-1 combines with J gene TRBJ1-1; no clear D. TRBV23-1 is designated an ORF whose function remains uncertain. Trimming cost V 3 bases and J 5 bases, with 19 bases left between them. The CDR3 is 16 amino acids. The CDR3 reads CASSQLPVDTRTEAFF. The CDR3 DNA sequence: TGCGCCAGCAGTCAGCTCCCCGTAGACACTAGGACTGAAGCTTTCTTT.

The CDR3 DNA reads TGTGCCAGCGCCGGGCAGAGGGTTAATGAAAAACTGTTTTTT. Its protein product is CASAGQRVNEKLFF. The chain joins TRBV2 to TRBJ1-4; D is unresolved. This CDR3 comprises 14 residues. Germline CDR1 reads SNHLY; CDR2 reads FYNNEI. Deletions cut 8 bases from V and 4 bases from J, with 14 bases between. The complete variable domain, with remaining parts taken from reference TRBV2 and TRBJ1-4, reads EPEVTQTPSHQVTQMGQEVILRCVPISNHLYFYWYRQILGQKVEFLVSFYNNEISEKSEIFDDQFSVERPDGSNFTLKIRSTKLEDSAMYFCASAGQRVNEKLFFGSGTQLSVL.

This clone was recorded only once. The V call is TRBV7-8, the J call TRBJ2-1; possible D gene TRBD1, 5 bases. Trimming cost V 3 bases and J 15 bases, with 12 bases left between them. Germline CDR1 reads SGHVS; CDR2 reads FQNEAQ. This CDR3 comprises 11 residues. The CDR3 DNA reads TGTGCCAGCAGCTTGGGGCAGCAGGGGTTCTTC. It translates to CASSLGQQGFF. The variable domain in full, with the rest retrieved from reference TRBV7-8 and TRBJ2-1, is GAGVSQSPRYKVAKRGQDVALRCDPISGHVSLFWYQQALGQGPEFLTYFQNEAQLDKSGLPSDRFFAERPEGSVSTLKIQRTQQEDSAVYLCASSLGQQGFFGPGTRLTVL.

CDR3 protein: CASRDGGFSYEQYF. The CDR3 DNA reads as TGTGCCAGCCGGGATGGCGGGTTCTCCTACGAGCAGTACTTC. The genes are TRBV2 and TRBJ2-5, with TRBD2 as a possible D gene (5 bases). The assigned J gene may be wrong: the sequence end matches TRBJ2-7 better. Germline assignment: CDR1 SNHLY and CDR2 FYNNEI. The CDR3 is 14 amino acids.

CDR3 region: CASSSVVGGQFF. In DNA, the CDR3 is TGTGCCAGCAGCTCTGTCGTAGGGGGCCAGTTCTTC. J is TRBJ2-1 and V is TRBV6-5; 7 bases are shared with TRBD1. CDR3 length: 12 residues. Germline assignment: CDR1 MNHEY and CDR2 SVGAGI. V lost 6 bases, J lost 13 bases, and 9 bases stayed unmatched.

The rearrangement joins TRBV12-2 to TRBJ1-1; the DNA was not used to check the table's D call, TRBD1. TRBV12-2 is listed as a pseudogene. This CDR3 is built from 19 residues. For the CDR3, the DNA is TGTGCAAGTCGCTTAGCAGTGGTCTACAGGGAGCACAGGAACACTGAAGCTTTCTTT. Amino acids: CASRLAVVYREHRNTEAFF.

In this sample, this clone turned up a few times. V is TRBV7-8 and J is TRBJ1-4; TRBD1 agrees at 11 bases. The V and J ends lost 5 bases and 7 bases, in that order; junction bases with no gene match: 3. The CDR3 sequence is 14 residues long. Germline V gene lookup returns CDR1 SGHVS and CDR2 FQNEAQ. CDR3 sequence: CASSPDRGLEKLFF. CDR3 nucleotides: TGTGCCAGCAGCCCGGACAGGGGGCTTGAAAAACTGTTTTTT.

The V and J genes are TRBV5-1 and TRBJ2-5, with 8 bases matching TRBD1. CDR1 is SGHRS and CDR2 is YFSETQ in the germline V gene. V lost 4 bases, J lost 6 bases, and 8 bases stayed unmatched. The CDR3 totals 14 residues. The DNA for the CDR3 is TGCGCCAGCAGCCAAAGGACAGGGTTGAAGACCCAGTACTTC. It is translated as CASSQRTGLKTQYF.

This rearrangement joins TRBV5-1 to TRBJ2-3; TRBD2 matches at 10 bases. CDR1 SGHRS and CDR2 YFSETQ come from the germline V gene. Trimming cost V 1 base and J 5 bases; bases outside gene matches: 7. The CDR3 contains 16 residues. DNA for the CDR3: TGCGCCAGCAGCTTGAGAGCTAGCGGGGGTGGAGATACGCAGTATTTT. This translates into CASSLRASGGGDTQYF.

The genes are TRBV28 and TRBJ1-2; 7 nucleotides agree with TRBD1. There are 14 residues in the CDR3. Germline CDR1 reads MDHEN; CDR2 reads SYDVKM. The V segment lost 7 bases and the J segment 10 bases; nucleotides outside the gene matches: 15. The CDR3 nucleotides read TGTGCCAGCACCACCGCCCGACAGGGAACAGCCTACACCTTC. Amino acid sequence: CASTTARQGTAYTF.

The chain joins TRBV7-9 to TRBJ1-5; D gene uncertain. The CDR3 is made up of 12 amino acids. Germline V lookup: CDR1 SEHNR, CDR2 FQNEAQ (reference sequence). Trimming removed 5 bases from V and 11 bases from J, with 13 bases in between. The CDR3 coding sequence is TGTGCCAGCAGCCCTGGAACCGCGGCCCAGCATTTT. This gives the protein CASSPGTAAQHF.